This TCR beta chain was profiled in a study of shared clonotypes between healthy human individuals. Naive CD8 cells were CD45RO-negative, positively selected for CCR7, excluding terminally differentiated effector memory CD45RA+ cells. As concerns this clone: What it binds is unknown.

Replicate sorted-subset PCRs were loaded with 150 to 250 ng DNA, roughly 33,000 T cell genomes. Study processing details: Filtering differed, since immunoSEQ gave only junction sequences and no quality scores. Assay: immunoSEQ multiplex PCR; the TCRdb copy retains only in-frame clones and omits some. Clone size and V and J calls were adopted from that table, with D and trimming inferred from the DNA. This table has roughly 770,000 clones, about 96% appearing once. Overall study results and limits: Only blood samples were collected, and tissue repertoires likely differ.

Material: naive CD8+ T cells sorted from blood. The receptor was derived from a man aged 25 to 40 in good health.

The CDR3, as DNA: TGTGCCAGCAGCTTAGATCTAGAGACCCAGTACTTC. It is translated as CASSLDLETQYF. This sequence joins TRBV11-2 and TRBJ2-5; D gene ambiguous. With 0 bases removed from V and 4 bases from J, the gap between germline ends came to 3 bases. CDR1 is SGHAT and CDR2 is FQNNGV in the germline V gene. The CDR3 is made up of 12 amino acids.